This is a list of T cell receptor beta chains from one sample in a study of blood T cell repertoires in COVID-19. The method was immunoSEQ multiplex PCR; TCRdb's version includes in-frame clones alone and lacks a portion of them. The repertoire holds approximately 280,000 clones, with approximately 90% as singletons. Sequencing was performed on peripheral blood. These receptors were taken from a man aged 35-49 years with acute or convalescent COVID-19. Each CDR3 is given with its conserved first and last residue. D genes are given only for firm matches. Part of the rows lack a size; the others show once, few, many or a class for expanded clones.

TRBD1,TRBJ1-1,TRBV5-1,-,CASSLWDRGTEAFF,TGCGCCAGCAGCTTGTGGGACAGGGGCACTGAAGCTTTCTTT
-,TRBJ1-6,TRBV10-3,-,CAISESRANSPLHF,TGTGCCATCAGTGAGTCGAGGGCCAATTCACCCCTCCACTTT
TRBD2,TRBJ2-4,TRBV4-2,once,CASSPGLAGGVAKNIQYF,TGTGCCAGCAGCCCGGGACTAGCGGGGGGGGTTGCCAAAAACATTCAGTACTTC
-,TRBJ2-3,TRBV12-5,-,CASGFSTGTDTQYF,TGTGCTAGTGGTTTCTCTACAGGTACAGATACGCAGTATTTT
-,TRBJ1-1,TRBV11-3,-,CASSLGFRGNTEAFF,TGTGCCAGCAGCTTAGGATTTCGGGGAAACACTGAAGCTTTCTTT
TRBD1,TRBJ2-4,TRBV14,once,CASSQTGESIQYF,TGTGCCAGCAGCCAAACAGGGGAAAGCATTCAGTACTTC
TRBD1,TRBJ1-3,TRBV14,-,CASSQSDRGLGNTIYF,TGTGCCAGCAGCCAATCAGACAGGGGGCTTGGAAACACCATATATTTT
TRBD2,TRBJ2-3,TRBV9,-,CASRRGAFTDTQYF,TGTGCCAGCAGGCGGGGGGCCTTCACAGATACGCAGTATTTT
TRBD1,TRBJ1-3,TRBV3-1/TRBV3-2,-,CASRQGASGNTIYF,TGTGCCAGCAGACAGGGGGCATCTGGAAACACCATATATTTT
TRBD1,TRBJ1-2,TRBV6-6,-,CAARQGASGGGYTF,TGTGCCGCCCGACAGGGGGCCTCCGGGGGTGGCTACACCTTC
-,TRBJ1-1,TRBV2,-,CASRTANTEAFF,TGTGCCAGCAGGACAGCGAACACTGAAGCTTTCTTT